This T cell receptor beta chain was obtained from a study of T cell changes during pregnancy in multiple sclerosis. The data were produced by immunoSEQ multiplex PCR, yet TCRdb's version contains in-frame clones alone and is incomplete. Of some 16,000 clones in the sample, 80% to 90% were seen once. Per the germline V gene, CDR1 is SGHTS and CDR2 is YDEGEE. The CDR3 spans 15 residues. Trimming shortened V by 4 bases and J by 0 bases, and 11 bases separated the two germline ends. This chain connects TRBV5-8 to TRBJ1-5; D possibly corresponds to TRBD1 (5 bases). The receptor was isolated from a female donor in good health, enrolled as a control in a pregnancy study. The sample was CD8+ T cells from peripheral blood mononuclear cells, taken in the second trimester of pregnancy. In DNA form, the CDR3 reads TGTGCCAGCAGCGACAGACAGTATAGCAATCAGCCCCAGCATTTT. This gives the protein CASSDRQYSNQPQHF.